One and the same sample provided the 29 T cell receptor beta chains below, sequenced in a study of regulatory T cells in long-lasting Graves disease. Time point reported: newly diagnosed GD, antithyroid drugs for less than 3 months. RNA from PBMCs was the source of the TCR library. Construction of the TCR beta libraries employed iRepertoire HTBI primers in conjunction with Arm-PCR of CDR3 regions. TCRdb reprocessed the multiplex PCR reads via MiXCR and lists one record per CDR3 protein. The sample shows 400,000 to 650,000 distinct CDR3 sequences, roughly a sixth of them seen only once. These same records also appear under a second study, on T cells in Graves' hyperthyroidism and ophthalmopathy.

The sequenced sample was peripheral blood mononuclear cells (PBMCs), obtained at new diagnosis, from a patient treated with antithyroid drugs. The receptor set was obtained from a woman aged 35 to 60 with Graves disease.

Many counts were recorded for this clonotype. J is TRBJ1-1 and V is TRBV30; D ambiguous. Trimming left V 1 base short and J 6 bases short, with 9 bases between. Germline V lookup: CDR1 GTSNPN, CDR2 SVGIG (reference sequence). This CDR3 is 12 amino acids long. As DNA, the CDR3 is TGTGCCTGGAGTGGGCAGAGATCTGAAGCTTTCTTT. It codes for CAWSGQRSEAFF.

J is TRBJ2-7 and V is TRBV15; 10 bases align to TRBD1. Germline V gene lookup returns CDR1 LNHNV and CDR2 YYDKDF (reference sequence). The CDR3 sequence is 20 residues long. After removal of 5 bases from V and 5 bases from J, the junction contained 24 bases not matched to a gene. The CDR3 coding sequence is TGTGCCACCAGCCCTTTCCCTCGGGGCCACCCCGGGACAGGGGAAAACGAGCAGTACTTC. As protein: CATSPFPRGHPGTGENEQYF.

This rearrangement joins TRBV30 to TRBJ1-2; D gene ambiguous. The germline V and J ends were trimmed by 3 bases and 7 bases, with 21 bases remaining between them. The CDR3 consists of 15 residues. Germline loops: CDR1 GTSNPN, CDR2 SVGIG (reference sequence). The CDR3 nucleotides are TGTGCCTGGAGGCCGCGCGGGAGTTTCACATCTGGCTACACCTTC. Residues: CAWRPRGSFTSGYTF.

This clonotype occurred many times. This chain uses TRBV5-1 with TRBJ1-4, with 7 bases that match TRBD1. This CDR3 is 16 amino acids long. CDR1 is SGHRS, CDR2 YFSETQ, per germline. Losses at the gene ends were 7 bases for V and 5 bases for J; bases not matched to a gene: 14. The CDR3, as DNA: TGCGCCAGCTGCCTTCCGTCCGGGACAGAAAATGAAAAACTGTTTTTT. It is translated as CASCLPSGTENEKLFF.

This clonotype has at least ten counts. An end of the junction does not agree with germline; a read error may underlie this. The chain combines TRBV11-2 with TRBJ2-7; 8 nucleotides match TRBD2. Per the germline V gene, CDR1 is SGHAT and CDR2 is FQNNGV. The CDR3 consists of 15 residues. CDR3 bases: TGTGCCAGTAGCTGGACCGGGACTAGTCAGTACGAGCAGTACTTC. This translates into CASSWTGTSQYEQYF. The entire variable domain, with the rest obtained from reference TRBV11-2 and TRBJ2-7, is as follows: EAGVAQSPRYKIIEKRQSVAFWCNPISGHATLYWYQQILGQGPKLLIQFQNNGVVDDSQLPKDRFSAERLKGVDSTLKIQPAKLEDSAVYLCASSWTGTSQYEQYFGPGTRLTVT.

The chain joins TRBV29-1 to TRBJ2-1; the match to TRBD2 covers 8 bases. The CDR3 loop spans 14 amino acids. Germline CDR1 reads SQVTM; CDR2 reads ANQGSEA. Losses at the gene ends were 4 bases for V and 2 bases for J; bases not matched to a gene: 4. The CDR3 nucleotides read TGCAGCGTTGGGGCCGGGGGGGCCTACAATGAGCAGTTCTTC. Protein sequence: CSVGAGGAYNEQFF.

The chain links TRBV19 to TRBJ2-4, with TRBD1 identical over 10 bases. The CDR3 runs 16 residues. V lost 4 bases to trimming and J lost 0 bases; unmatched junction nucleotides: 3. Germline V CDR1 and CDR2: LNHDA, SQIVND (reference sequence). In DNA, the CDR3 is TGTGCCAGTAGTACACGGGACAGGGGAGCCAAAAACATTCAGTACTTC. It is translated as CASSTRDRGAKNIQYF.

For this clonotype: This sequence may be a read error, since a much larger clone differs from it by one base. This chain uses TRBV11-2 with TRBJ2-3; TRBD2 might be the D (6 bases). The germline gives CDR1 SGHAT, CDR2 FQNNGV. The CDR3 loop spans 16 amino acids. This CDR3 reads CASSLSAGGFTDMQYF. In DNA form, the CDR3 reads TGTGCCAGCAGCTTATCGGCAGGAGGGTTCACAGATATGCAGTATTTT.

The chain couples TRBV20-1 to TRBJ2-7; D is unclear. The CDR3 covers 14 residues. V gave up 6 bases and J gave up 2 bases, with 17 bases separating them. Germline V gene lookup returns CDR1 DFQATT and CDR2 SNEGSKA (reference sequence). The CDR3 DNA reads TGCAGTGCCCGGACCCTAGGGATTCCCTACGAGCAGTACTTC. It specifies CSARTLGIPYEQYF.

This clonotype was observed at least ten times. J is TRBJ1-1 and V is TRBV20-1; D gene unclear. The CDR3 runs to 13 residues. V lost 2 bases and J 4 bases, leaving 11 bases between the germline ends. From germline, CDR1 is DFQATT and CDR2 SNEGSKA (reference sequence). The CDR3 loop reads CSARQNRGTEAFF. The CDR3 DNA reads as TGCAGTGCTAGACAGAACCGAGGCACTGAAGCTTTCTTT.

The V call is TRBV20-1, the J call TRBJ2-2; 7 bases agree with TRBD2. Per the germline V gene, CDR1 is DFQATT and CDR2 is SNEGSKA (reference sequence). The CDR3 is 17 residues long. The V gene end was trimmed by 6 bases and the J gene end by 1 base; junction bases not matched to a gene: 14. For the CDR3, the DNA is TGCAGTGCCCCCGCCCCCCTTAGCGGGCTGAACACCGGGGAGCTGTTTTTT. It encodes CSAPAPLSGLNTGELFF.

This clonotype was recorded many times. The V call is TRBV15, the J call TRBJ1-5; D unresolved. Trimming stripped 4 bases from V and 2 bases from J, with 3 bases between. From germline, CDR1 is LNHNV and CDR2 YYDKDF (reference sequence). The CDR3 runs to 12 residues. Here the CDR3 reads CATSIGNQPQHF. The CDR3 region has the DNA TGTGCCACCAGCATCGGCAATCAGCCCCAGCATTTT.

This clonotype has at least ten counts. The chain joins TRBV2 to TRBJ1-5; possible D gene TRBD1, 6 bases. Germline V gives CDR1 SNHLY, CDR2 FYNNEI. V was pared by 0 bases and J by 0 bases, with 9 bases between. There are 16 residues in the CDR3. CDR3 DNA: TGTGCCAGCAGTGAAGCTCAGGGGTATAGCAATCAGCCCCAGCATTTT. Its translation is CASSEAQGYSNQPQHF.

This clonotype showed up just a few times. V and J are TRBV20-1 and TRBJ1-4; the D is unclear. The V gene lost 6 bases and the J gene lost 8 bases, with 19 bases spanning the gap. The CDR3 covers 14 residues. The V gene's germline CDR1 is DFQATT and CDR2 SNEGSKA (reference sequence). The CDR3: CSAPLRSGGEKLFF. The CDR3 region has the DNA TGCAGTGCCCCACTGAGGAGCGGCGGGGAAAAACTGTTTTTT.

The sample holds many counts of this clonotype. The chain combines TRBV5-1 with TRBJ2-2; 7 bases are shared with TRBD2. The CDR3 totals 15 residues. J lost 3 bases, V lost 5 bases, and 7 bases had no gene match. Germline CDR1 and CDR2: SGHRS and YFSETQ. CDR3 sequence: CASSRGGSDTGELFF. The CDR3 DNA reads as TGCGCCAGCAGTCGCGGGGGAAGCGACACCGGGGAGCTGTTTTTT. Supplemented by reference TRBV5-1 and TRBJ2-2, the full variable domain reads KAGVTQTPRYLIKTRGQQVTLSCSPISGHRSVSWYQQTPGQGLQFLFEYFSETQRNKGNFPGRFSGRQFSNSRSEMNVSTLELGDSALYLCASSRGGSDTGELFFGEGSRLTVL.

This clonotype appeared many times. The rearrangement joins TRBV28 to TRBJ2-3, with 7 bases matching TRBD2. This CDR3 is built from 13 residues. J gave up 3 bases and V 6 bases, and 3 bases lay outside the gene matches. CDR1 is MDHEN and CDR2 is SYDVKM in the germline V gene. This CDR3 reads CASRGGGTDTQYF. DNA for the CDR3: TGTGCCAGCAGGGGGGGGGGAACAGATACGCAGTATTTT.

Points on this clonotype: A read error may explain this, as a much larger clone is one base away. The CDR3 DNA follows: TGCAGTGCTAGAGAGGGAGGCAGCTCAATTCAGCACTTC. Its protein is CSAREGGSSIQHF. This chain joins TRBV20-1 and TRBJ2-7, with D tentatively TRBD2 (6 bases). The CDR3 runs 13 residues. Germline CDR1 is DFQATT and CDR2 is SNEGSKA (reference sequence).

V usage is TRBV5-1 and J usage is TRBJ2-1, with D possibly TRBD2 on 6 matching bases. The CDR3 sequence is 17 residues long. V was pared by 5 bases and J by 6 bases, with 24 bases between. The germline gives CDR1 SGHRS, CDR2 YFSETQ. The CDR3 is CASRVGGALLRSNEQFF. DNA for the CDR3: TGCGCCAGCAGAGTCGGGGGAGCCCTTCTTAGGAGCAATGAGCAGTTCTTC.

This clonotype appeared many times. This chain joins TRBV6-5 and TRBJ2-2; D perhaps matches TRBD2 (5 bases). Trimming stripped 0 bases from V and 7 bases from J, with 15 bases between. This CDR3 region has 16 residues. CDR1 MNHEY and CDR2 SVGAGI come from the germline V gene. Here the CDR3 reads CASSYSFAGGGGELFF. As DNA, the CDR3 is TGTGCCAGCAGTTACTCATTCGCGGGTGGTGGCGGGGAGCTGTTTTTT.

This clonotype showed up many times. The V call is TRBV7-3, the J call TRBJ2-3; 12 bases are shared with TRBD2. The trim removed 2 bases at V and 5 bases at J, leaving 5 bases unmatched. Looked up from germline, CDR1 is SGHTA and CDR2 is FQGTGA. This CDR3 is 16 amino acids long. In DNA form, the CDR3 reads TGTGCCAGCAGCTTACTAGCGGGGGGGCCACGAGATACGCAGTATTTT. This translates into CASSLLAGGPRDTQYF.

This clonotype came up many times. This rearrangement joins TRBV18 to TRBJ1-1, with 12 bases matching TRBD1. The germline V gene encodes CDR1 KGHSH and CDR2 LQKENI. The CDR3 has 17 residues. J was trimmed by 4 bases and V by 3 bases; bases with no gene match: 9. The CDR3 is CASSPAGTGGATTEAFF. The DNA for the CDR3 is TGTGCCAGCTCACCTGCCGGGACAGGGGGCGCAACCACTGAAGCTTTCTTT.

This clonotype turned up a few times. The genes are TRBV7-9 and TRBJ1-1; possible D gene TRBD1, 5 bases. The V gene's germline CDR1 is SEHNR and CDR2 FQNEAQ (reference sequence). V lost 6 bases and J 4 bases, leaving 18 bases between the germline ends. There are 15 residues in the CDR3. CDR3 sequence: CASSPGAQAATEAFF. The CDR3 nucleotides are TGTGCCAGCAGTCCCGGGGCTCAGGCGGCCACTGAAGCTTTCTTT.

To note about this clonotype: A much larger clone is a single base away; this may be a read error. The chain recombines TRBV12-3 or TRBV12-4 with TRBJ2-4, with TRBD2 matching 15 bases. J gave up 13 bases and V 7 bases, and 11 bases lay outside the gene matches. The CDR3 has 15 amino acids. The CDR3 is CASTPGLAGGFEQYF. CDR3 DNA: TGTGCCAGCACTCCTGGACTAGCGGGGGGGTTTGAGCAGTACTTC.

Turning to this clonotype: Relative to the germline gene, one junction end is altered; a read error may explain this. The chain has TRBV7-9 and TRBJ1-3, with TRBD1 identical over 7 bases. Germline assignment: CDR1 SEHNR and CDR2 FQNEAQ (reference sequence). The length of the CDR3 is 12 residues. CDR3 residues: CASSLGGGGQDF. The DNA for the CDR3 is TGTGCCAGCAGCTTGGGAGGTGGAGGACAGGATTTT. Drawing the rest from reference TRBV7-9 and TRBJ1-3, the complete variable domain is DTGVSQNPRHKITKRGQNVTFRCDPISEHNRLYWYRQTLGQGPEFLTYFQNEAQLEKSRLLSDRFSAERPKGSFSTLEIQRTEQGDSAMYLCASSLGGGGQDFGEGSWLTVV.

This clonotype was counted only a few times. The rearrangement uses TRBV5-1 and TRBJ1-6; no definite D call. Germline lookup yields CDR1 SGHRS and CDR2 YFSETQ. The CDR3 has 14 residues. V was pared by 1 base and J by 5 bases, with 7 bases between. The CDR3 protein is CASSLTANNSPLHF. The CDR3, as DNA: TGCGCCAGCAGCTTGACGGCAAATAATTCACCCCTCCACTTT.

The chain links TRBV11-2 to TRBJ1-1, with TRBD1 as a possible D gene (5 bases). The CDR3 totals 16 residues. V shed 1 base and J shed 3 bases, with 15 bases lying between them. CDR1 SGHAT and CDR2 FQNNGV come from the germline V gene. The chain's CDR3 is CASSLGNSRGDTEAFF. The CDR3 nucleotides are TGTGCCAGCAGCTTAGGCAACTCGAGGGGTGACACTGAAGCTTTCTTT.

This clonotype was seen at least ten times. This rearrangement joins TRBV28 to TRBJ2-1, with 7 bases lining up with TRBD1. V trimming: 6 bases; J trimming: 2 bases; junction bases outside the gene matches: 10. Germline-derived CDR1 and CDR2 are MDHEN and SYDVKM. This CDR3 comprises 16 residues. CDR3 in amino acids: CASSRPDRNTYNEQFF. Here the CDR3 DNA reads TGTGCCAGCAGCCGCCCGGACAGGAATACCTACAATGAGCAGTTCTTC.

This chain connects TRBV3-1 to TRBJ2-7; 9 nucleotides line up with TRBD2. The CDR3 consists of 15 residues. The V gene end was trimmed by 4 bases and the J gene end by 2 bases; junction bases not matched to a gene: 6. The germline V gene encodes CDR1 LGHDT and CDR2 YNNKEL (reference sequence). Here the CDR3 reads CASSPGIAGAYEQYF. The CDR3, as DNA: TGTGCCAGCAGCCCGGGGATAGCGGGGGCCTACGAGCAGTACTTC.

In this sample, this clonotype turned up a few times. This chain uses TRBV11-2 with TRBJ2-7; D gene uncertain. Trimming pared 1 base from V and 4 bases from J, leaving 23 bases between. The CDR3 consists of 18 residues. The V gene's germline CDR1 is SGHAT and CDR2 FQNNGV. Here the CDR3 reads CASSLGGWPAPSFYEQYF. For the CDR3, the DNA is TGTGCCAGCAGCTTAGGGGGTTGGCCAGCCCCAAGTTTTTACGAGCAGTACTTC.